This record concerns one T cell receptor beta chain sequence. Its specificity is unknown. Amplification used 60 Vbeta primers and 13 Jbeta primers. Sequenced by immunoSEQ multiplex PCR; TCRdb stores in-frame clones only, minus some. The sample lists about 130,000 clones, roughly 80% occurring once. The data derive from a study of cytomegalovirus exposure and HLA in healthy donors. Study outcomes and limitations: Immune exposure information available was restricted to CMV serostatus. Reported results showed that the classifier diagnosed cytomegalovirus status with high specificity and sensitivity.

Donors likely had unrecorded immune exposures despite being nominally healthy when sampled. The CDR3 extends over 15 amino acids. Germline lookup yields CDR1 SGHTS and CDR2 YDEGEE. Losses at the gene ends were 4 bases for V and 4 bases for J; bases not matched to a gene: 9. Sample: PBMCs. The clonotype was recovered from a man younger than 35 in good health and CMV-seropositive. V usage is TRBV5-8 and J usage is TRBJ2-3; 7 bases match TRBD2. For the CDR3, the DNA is TGTGCCAGCAGCCAAAGGGGCGGGAGTTCAGATACGCAGTATTTT. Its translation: CASSQRGGSSDTQYF.